This TCR beta chain was obtained from a study of T cell changes during pregnancy in multiple sclerosis (dated by TCRdb to the late 2010s). Regarding the study in general: In women with multiple sclerosis, the researchers looked at how the T cell repertoire shifted as pregnancy progressed.

Reading the germline V gene gives CDR1 SGHVS and CDR2 FQNEAQ. Clipping removes 0 bases from V and 6 bases from J, with 7 as the unmatched junction base count. Inclusive of the bounding cysteine and phenylalanine, the CDR3 is 17 residues long. Only the CDR3 DNA is retained, 51 bases long and in frame from the first base. Regarding this clone: Its binding antigen is unknown. Base-call qualities are not available, and no considerably larger clone is one nucleotide away.

The receptor library was made with the immunoSEQ multiplex PCR assay. TCRdb stores this immuneACCESS table with in-frame sequences only. Part of the clones is absent; in the studies checked, under half of the shortfall reflects unresolved V genes, and no reason is known for the rest. This sample is represented by 80,000 to 100,000 clones; roughly 89% of them were singletons. Together, the top ten hold more than 1.5% of the sample. The chain links TRBV7-8 with TRBJ1-6; 8 central nucleotides agree with TRBD1. This TCR derives from a female donor in good health, enrolled as a control in a pregnancy study. Sequencing was performed on peripheral blood, taken after pregnancy. The CDR3 in this case is CASSLAPDRVFNSPLHF. The DNA is as follows: TGTGCCAGCAGCTTAGCCCCGGACAGGGTCTTTAATTCACCCCTCCACTTT. Outside the CDR3, residues come from the reference TRBV7-8 and TRBJ1-6 proteins, so the full variable domain is: GAGVSQSPRYKVAKRGQDVALRCDPISGHVSLFWYQQALGQGPEFLTYFQNEAQLDKSGLPSDRFFAERPEGSVSTLKIQRTQQEDSAVYLCASSLAPDRVFNSPLHFGNGTRLTVT.